The entry below describes one T cell receptor beta chain. Trimming shortened V by 8 bases and J by 6 bases, and 18 bases separated the two germline ends. CDR3 length: 14 amino acids. CDR1 is MNHEY, CDR2 SVGAGI, per germline. The record originates from a study of blood T cell repertoires in COVID-19. Study-level background: Acute and convalescent COVID-19 samples came from the United States, Italy and Spain. T cells, B-cell-depleted T cells, or PBMCs provided the cDNA or gDNA that served as material.

Under the authors' procedure: Cell counts per sample came from amplifying reference gene primers. Profiling relied on immunoSEQ multiplex PCR, and the TCRdb table lists in-frame clones only, not all of them. V and J calls plus clone size are reproduced from that table; the DNA served to infer D and trimming. The sample lists over 150,000 clones, approximately 81% seen once, with roughly 13% in the top ten. The V gene is TRBV6-5, the J gene TRBJ2-3, with D possibly being TRBD2 (5 bases). The sample was peripheral blood. The receptor was isolated from a man younger than 30 with active or convalescent COVID-19. The CDR3 DNA follows: TGTGCCAGCGTCGCTAGGAGAACGGGGGATACGCAGTATTTT. It yields the protein CASVARRTGDTQYF.